A single T cell receptor beta chain is shown here with its context. What it binds is not known. These data are taken from a study of cytomegalovirus exposure and HLA in healthy donors. PCR amplification relied on 60 Vbeta primers (plus 13 Jbeta primers). This table comes from immunoSEQ multiplex PCR, and its TCRdb copy is limited to in-frame clones, with some not included. Here the sample spans fewer than 150,000 clones, about 76% being singletons. Germline loops: CDR1 KGHSH, CDR2 LQKENI. This CDR3 is built from 13 residues. The ends were cut back, 0 bases at V and 4 bases at J, with 7 bases in the middle. Findings and caveats of the study: Owing to their indistinguishability, certain V segments, notably TRBV6-2 and TRBV6-3, were excluded.

The chain employs TRBV18 and TRBJ2-7, with D possibly matching TRBD1 (5 bases). The receptor was derived from a man between 60 and 70 years old in good health and CMV-seropositive. The sequenced sample consisted of PBMCs. The CDR3 sequence is CASSPPDKYEQYF. The CDR3 bases are TGTGCCAGCTCACCACCGGACAAATACGAGCAGTACTTC.